The sequence of this T cell receptor (beta chain) was determined in a study of vaccination and CD4 T cells after COVID-19. Using its own MiXCR run on the PCR reads, TCRdb lists one record per CDR3 protein. The sample has around 28,000 distinct CDR3 sequences, under 65% seen once. The time point denotes: late sampling 161 to 241 days after vaccination in three convalescent patients. Germline V gene lookup returns CDR1 SEHNR and CDR2 FQNEAQ (reference sequence). Trimming left V 5 bases short and J 7 bases short, with 12 bases between. The CDR3 contains 13 residues. The sample here was CD4+ T cells from blood, taken about 7 months after SARS-CoV-2 vaccination. The TCR was taken from a human donor who had recovered from COVID-19. The V and J genes are TRBV7-9 and TRBJ1-5, with D possibly being TRBD1 (6 bases). In DNA form, the CDR3 reads TGTGCCAGCAGCCTGGACAGACAACAGCCCCAGCATTTT. This sequence encodes CASSLDRQQPQHF.